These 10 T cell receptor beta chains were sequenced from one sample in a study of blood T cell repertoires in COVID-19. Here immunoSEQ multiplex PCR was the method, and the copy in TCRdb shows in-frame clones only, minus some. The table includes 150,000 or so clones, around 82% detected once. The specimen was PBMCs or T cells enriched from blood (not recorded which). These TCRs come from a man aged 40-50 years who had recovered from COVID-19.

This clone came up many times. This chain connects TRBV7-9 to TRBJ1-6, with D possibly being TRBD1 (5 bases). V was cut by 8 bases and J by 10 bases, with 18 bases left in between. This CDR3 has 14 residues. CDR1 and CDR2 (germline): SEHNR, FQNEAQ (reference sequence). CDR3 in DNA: TGTGCCAGCCTCCCCGGGGGTGTGCTCTCACCCCTCCACTTT. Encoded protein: CASLPGGVLSPLHF.

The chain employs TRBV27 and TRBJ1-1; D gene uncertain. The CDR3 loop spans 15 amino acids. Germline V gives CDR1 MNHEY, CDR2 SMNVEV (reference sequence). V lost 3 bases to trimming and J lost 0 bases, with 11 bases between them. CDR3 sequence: CASSFLRSLNTEAFF. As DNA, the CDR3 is TGTGCCAGCAGTTTTCTTCGGAGTTTGAACACTGAAGCTTTCTTT.

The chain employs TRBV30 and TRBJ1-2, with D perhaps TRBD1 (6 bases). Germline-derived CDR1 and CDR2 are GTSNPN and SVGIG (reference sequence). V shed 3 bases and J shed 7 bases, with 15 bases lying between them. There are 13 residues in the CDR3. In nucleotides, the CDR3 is TGTGCCTGGAGCTTCAGGAGACAGGCTGGCTACACCTTC. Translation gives CAWSFRRQAGYTF. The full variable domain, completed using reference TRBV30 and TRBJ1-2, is SQTIHQWPATLVQPVGSPLSLECTVEGTSNPNLYWYRQAAGRGLQLLFYSVGIGQISSEVPQNLSASRPQDRQFILSSKKLLLSDSGFYLCAWSFRRQAGYTFGSGTRLTVV.

The CDR3 sequence: CASSLAAGTPTHEQYF. The CDR3 DNA reads as TGTGCCAGCAGCTTGGCCGCCGGGACTCCGACCCACGAGCAGTACTTC. This rearrangement joins TRBV5-6 to TRBJ2-7, with D maybe TRBD2 (6 bases). The CDR3 spans 16 residues. Germline lookup yields CDR1 SGHDT and CDR2 YYEEEE. V shed 0 bases and J shed 5 bases, with 18 bases lying between them.

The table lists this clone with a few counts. The CDR3 nucleotides are TGTGCCAGCAGTCTACAGGGGCCTGGGTACAATGAGCAGTTCTTC. It yields the protein CASSLQGPGYNEQFF. V is TRBV7-3 and J is TRBJ2-1; TRBD1 agrees at 7 bases. Germline V gives CDR1 SGHTA, CDR2 FQGTGA. V lost 6 bases, J lost 4 bases, and 9 bases stayed unmatched. This CDR3 comprises 15 residues. The complete variable domain, with remaining parts taken from reference TRBV7-3 and TRBJ2-1, reads GAGVSQTPSNKVTEKGKYVELRCDPISGHTALYWYRQSLGQGPEFLIYFQGTGAADDSGLPNDRFFAVRPEGSVSTLKIQRTERGDSAVYLCASSLQGPGYNEQFFGPGTRLTVL.

The CDR3 reads CASSNAQRTGGTGGYTF. The CDR3 coding sequence is TGTGCCAGTAGCAACGCGCAAAGGACAGGGGGCACCGGCGGCTACACCTTC. This chain connects TRBV19 to TRBJ1-2; 11 nucleotides agree with TRBD1. Unmatched junction bases numbered 17, after V lost 6 bases and J lost 8 bases. The germline V gene encodes CDR1 LNHDA and CDR2 SQIVND (reference sequence). This CDR3 spans 17 amino acids.

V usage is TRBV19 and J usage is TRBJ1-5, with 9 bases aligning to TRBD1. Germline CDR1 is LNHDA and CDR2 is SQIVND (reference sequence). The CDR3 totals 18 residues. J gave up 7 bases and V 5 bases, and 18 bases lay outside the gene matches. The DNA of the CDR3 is TGTGCCAGTAGTCCTCAAACCGGGACAGGGTCGGTCGGCCAGCCCCAGCATTTT. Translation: CASSPQTGTGSVGQPQHF.

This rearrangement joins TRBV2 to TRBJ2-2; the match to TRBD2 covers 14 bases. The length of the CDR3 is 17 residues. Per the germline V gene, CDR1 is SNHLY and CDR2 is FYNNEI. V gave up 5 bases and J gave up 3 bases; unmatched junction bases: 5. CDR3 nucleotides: TGTGCCAGCAGTACGACTAGCGGGGGGGCGGACACCGGGGAGCTGTTTTTT. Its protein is CASSTTSGGADTGELFF.

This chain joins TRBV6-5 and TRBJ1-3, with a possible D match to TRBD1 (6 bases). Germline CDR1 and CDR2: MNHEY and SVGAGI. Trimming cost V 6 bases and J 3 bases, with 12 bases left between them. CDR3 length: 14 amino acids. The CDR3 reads CASRDSTDGNTIYF. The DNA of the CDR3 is TGTGCCAGCAGGGACAGTACTGATGGAAACACCATATATTTT.

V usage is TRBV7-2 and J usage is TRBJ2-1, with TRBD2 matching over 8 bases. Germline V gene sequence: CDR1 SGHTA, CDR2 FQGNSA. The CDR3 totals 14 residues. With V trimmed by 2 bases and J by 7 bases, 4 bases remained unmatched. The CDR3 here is CASSLRLAPNEQFF. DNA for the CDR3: TGTGCCAGCAGCTTAAGACTAGCGCCGAATGAGCAGTTCTTC.